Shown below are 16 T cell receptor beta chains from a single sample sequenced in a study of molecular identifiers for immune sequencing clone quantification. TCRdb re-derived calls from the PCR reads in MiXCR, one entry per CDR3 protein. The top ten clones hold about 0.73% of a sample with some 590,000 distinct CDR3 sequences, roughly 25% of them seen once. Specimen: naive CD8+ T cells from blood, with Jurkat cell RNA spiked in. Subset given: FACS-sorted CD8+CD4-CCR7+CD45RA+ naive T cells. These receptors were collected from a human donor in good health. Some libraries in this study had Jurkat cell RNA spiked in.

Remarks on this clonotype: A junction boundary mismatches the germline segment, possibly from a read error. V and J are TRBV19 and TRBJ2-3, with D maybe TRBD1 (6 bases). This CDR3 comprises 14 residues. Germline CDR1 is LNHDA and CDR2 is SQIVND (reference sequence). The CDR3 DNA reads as TGTACCAGCGCGCACGGACAGTTCACAGATACGCAGTATTTT. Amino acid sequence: CTSAHGQFTDTQYF.

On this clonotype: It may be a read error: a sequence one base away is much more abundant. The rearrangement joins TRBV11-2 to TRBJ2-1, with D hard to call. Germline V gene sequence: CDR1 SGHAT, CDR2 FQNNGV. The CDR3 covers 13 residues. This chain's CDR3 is CASSLEVINEQCF. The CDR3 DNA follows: TGTGCCAGCAGCTTAGAAGTTATAAATGAGCAGTGCTTC.

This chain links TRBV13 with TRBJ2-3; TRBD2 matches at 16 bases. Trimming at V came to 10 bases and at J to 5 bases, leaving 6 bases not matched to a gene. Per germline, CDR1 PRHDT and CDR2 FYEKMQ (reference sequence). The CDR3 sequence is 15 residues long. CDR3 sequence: CATPGTSGGGDTQYF. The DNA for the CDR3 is TGTGCCACCCCCGGGACTAGCGGGGGGGGAGATACGCAGTATTTT.

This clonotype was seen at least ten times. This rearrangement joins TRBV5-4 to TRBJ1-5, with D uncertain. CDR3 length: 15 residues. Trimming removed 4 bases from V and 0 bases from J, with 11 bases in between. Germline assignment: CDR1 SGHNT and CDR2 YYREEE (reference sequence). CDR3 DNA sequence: TGTGCCAGCAGCGCGAACAGACGTAGCAATCAGCCCCAGCATTTT. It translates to CASSANRRSNQPQHF.

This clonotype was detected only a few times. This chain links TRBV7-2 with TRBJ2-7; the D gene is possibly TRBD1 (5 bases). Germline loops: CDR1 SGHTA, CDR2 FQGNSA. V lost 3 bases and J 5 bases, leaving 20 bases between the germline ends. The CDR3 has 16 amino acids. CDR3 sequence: CASSLGPIGPIDEQYF. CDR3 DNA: TGTGCCAGCAGCTTGGGGCCTATTGGCCCCATTGACGAGCAGTACTTC.

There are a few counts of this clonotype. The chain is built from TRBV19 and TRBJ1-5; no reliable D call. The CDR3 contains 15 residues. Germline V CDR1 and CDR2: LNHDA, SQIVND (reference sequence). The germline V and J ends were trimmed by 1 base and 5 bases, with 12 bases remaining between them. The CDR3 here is CASSIASGDYQPQHF. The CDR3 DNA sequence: TGTGCCAGTAGTATAGCGTCAGGAGACTATCAGCCCCAGCATTTT.

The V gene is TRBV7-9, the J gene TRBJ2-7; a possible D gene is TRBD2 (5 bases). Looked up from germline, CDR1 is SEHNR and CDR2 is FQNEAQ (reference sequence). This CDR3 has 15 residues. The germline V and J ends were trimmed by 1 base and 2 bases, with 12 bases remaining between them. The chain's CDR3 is CASSLGNQAAYEQYF. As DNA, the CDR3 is TGTGCCAGCAGCTTAGGTAATCAAGCGGCCTACGAGCAGTACTTC.

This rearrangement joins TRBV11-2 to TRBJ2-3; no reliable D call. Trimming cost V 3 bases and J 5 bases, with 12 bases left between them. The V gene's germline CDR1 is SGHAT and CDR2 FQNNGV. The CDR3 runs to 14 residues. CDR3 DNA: TGTGCCAGCAGCTTTCTGGTGGGCCAAGATACGCAGTATTTT. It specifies CASSFLVGQDTQYF.

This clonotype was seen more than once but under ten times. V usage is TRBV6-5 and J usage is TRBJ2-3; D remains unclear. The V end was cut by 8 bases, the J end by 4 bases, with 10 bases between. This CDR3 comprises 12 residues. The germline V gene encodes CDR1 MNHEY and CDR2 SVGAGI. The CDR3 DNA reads TGTGCCAGCGGGGATCAGGCAGATACGCAGTATTTT. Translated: CASGDQADTQYF.

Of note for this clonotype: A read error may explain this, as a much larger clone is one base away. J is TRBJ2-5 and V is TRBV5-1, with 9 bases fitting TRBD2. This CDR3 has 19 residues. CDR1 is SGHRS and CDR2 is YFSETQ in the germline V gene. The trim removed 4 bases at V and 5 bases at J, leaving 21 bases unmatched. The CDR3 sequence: CASSPGRGSGLAPYETQYF. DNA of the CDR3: TGCGCCAGCAGCCCCGGCAGGGGGTCCGGACTAGCGCCCTATGAGACCCAGTACTTC.

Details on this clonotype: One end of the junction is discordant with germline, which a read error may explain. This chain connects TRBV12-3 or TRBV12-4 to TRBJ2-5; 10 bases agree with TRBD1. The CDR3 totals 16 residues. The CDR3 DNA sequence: TGTGCCAGCAGTTTGGACAGGGGGACCGCCCAAGCGACCCAGTACTTC. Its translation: CASSLDRGTAQATQYF.

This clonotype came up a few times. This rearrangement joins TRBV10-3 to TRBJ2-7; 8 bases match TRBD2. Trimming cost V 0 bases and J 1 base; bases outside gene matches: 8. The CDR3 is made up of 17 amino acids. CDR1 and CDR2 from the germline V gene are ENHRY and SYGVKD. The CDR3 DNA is TGTGCCATCAGTGAGTCGAATTTACTAGCGGATTCCTACGAGCAGTACTTC. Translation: CAISESNLLADSYEQYF.

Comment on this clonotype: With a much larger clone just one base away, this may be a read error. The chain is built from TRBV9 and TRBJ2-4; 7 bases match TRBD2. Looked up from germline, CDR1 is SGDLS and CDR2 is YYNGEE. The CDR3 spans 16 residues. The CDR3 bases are TGTGCCCGCAGCGTAGAAGCGGGACTAAGAACGGACATTCAGTACTTC. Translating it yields CARSVEAGLRTDIQYF.

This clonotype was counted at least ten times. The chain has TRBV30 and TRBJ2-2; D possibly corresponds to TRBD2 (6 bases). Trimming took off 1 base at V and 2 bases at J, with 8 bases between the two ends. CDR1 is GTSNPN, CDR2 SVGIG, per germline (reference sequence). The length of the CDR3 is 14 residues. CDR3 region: CAWSAGTNTGELFF. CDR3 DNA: TGTGCCTGGAGTGCCGGGACTAACACCGGGGAGCTGTTTTTT. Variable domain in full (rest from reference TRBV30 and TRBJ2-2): SQTIHQWPATLVQPVGSPLSLECTVEGTSNPNLYWYRQAAGRGLQLLFYSVGIGQISSEVPQNLSASRPQDRQFILSSKKLLLSDSGFYLCAWSAGTNTGELFFGEGSRLTVL.

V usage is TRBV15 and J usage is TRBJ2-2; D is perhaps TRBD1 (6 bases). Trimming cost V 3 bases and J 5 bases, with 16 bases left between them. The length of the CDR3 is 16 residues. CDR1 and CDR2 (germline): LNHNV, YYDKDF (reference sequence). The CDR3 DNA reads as TGTGCCACCAGCAGGGGATCAGGGGAAGGGACCGGGGAGCTGTTTTTT. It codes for CATSRGSGEGTGELFF.

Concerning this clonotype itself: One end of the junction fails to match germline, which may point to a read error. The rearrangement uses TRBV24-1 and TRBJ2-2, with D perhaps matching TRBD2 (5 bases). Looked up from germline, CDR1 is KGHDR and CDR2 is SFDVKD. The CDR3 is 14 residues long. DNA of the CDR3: TGTGCCACCAGTGATTCCCGATTCACCGGGGAGCTGGTTTTT. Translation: CATSDSRFTGELVF.